This T cell receptor beta chain was captured in a study of blood T cell repertoires in COVID-19. Allocation to cohorts depended on clinical history reported by the participants. The length of the CDR3 is 17 residues. The germline CDR1 and CDR2 sequences are SGHDN and FVKESK. J was trimmed by 2 bases and V by 2 bases; bases with no gene match: 10. Source study methods: Nucleated cell number was recorded as an estimate derived from reference gene primer amplification. The protocol was immunoSEQ multiplex PCR, while the TCRdb copy is restricted to in-frame clones and leaves out a portion. D and trimming come from the DNA, and the V and J calls and clone size come from that table. This table has more than 350,000 clones, around nine tenths appearing once.

This sequence originates from a young woman who had been exposed to COVID-19. The rearrangement links TRBV14 to TRBJ2-3; 7 bases align to TRBD1. Sequencing used PBMCs or T cells enriched from blood (not recorded which). CDR3 region: CASSQLRTGPSTDTQYF. Written as DNA, the CDR3 is TGTGCCAGCAGCCAACTCCGGACAGGACCGTCCACAGATACGCAGTATTTT. The full variable domain, completed using reference TRBV14 and TRBJ2-3, is EAGVTQFPSHSVIEKGQTVTLRCDPISGHDNLYWYRRVMGKEIKFLLHFVKESKQDESGMPNNRFLAERTGGTYSTLKVQPAELEDSGVYFCASSQLRTGPSTDTQYFGPGTRLTVL.